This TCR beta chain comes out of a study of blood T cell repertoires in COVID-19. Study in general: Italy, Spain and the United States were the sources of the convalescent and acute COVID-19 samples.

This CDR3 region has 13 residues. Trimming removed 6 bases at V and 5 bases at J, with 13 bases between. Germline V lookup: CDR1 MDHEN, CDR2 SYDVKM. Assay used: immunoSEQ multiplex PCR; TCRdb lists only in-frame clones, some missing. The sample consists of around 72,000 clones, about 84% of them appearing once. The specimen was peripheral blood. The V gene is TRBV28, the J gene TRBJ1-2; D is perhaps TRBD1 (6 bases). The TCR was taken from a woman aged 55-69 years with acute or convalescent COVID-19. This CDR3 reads CASSLSGDYGYTF. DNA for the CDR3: TGTGCCAGCAGCCTGTCAGGGGATTATGGCTACACCTTC.